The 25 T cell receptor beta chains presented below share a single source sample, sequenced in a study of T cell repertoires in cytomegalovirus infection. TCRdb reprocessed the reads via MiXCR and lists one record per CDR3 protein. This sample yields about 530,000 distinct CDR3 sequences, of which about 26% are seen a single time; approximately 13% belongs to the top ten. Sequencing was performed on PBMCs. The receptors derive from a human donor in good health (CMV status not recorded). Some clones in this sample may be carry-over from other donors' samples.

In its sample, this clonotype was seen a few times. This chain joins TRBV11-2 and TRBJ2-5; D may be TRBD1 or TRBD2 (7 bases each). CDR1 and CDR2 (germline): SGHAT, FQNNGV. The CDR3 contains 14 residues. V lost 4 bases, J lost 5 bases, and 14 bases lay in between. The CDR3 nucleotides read TGTGCCAGCAGCTCGACAGGGAGGGGGGAGACCCAGTACTTC. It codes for CASSSTGRGETQYF.

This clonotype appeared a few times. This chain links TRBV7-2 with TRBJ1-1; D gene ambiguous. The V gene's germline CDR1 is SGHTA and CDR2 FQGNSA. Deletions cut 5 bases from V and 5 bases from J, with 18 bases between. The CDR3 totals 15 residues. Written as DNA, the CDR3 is TGTGCCAGCAGCCTGTATTGGGCAGACAAAACTGAAGCTTTCTTT. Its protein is CASSLYWADKTEAFF.

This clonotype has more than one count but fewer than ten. The CDR3 DNA is TGTGCCTGGTCCAGGGATTCGGGCTCTGGAAACACCATATATTTT. Protein product: CAWSRDSGSGNTIYF. The chain carries TRBV30 and TRBJ1-3, with a tentative D call TRBD1 (5 bases). Germline V CDR1 and CDR2: GTSNPN, SVGIG (reference sequence). V shed 5 bases and J shed 0 bases, with 14 bases lying between them. The CDR3 spans 15 residues.

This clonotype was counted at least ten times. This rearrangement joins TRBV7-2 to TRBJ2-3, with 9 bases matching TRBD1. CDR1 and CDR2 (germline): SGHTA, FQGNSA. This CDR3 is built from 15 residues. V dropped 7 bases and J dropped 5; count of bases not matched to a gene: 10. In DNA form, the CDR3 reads TGTGCCAGCACCCGGGACAGGGCGTTTTTAGATACGCAGTATTTT. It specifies CASTRDRAFLDTQYF.

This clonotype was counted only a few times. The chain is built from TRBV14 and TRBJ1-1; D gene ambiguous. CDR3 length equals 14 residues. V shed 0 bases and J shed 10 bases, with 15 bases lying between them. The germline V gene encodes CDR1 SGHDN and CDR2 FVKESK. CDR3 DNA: TGTGCCAGCAGCCAAGATGTGGGTTACTTAGGAGCTTTCTTT. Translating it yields CASSQDVGYLGAFF.

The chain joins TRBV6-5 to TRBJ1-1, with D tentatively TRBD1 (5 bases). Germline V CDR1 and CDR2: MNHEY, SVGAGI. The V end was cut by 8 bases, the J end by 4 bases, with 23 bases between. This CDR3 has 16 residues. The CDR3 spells CASSRERGGNGTEAFF. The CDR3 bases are TGTGCCAGCTCGAGAGAGAGGGGCGGGAATGGCACTGAAGCTTTCTTT.

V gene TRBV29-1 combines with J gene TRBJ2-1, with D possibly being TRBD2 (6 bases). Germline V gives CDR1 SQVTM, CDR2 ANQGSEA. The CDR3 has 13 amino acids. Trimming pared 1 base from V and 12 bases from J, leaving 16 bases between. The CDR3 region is CSVEVGGSLGQFF. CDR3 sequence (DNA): TGCAGCGTTGAAGTGGGAGGTTCCCTGGGGCAGTTCTTC.

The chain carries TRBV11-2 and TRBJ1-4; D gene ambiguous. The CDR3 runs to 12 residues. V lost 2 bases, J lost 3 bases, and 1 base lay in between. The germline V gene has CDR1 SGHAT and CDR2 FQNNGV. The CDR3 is CASSLSNEKLFF. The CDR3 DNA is TGTGCCAGCAGCTTATCTAATGAAAAACTGTTTTTT.

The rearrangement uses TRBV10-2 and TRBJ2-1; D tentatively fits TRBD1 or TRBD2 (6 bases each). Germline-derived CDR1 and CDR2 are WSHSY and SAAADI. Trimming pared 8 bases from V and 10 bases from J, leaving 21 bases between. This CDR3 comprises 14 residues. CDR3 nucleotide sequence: TGCGCCAGCGGACAGATCCCAGATGCGGGGGAGCAGTTCTTC. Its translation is CASGQIPDAGEQFF.

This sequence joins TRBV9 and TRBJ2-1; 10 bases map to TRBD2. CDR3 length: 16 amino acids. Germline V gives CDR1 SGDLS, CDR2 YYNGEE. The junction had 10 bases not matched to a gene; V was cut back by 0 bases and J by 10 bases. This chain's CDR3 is CASSVGDSGRSGEQFF. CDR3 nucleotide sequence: TGTGCCAGCAGCGTAGGTGATAGCGGGAGGTCGGGAGAGCAGTTCTTC.

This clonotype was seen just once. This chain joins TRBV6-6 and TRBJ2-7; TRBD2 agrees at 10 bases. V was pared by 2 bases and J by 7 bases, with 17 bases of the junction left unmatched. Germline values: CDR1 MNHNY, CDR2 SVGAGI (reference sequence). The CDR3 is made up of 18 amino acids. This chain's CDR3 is CASSYKPAGGPPSKEQYF. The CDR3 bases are TGTGCCAGCAGTTACAAACCAGCGGGAGGGCCTCCGTCCAAAGAGCAGTACTTC.

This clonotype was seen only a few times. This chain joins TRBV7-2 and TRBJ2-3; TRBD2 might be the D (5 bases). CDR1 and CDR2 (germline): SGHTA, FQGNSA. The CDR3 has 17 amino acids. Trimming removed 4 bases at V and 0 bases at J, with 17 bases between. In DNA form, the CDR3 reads TGTGCCAGCAGCTCCCTATTGTTGGGGAGAAGCACAGATACGCAGTATTTT. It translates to CASSSLLLGRSTDTQYF.

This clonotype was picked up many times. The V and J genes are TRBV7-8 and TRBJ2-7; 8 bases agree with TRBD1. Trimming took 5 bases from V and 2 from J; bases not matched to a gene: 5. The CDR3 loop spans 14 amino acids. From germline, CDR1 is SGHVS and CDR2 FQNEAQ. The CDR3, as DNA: TGTGCCAGCAGCCCCGGGACAGGACCCTACGAGCAGTACTTC. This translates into CASSPGTGPYEQYF.

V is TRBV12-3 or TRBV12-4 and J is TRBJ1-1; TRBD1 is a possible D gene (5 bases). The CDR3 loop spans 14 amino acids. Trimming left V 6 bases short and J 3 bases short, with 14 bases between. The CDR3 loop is CASRARGVYTEAFF. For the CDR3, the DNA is TGTGCCAGCAGAGCAAGAGGGGTGTACACTGAAGCTTTCTTT.

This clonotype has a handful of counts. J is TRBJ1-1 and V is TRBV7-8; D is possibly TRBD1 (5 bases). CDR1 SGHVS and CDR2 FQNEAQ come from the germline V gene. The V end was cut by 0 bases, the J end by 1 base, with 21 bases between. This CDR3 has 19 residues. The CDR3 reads CASSLARTGTEGWNTEAFF. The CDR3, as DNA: TGTGCCAGCAGCTTAGCAAGAACCGGGACCGAGGGATGGAACACTGAAGCTTTCTTT.

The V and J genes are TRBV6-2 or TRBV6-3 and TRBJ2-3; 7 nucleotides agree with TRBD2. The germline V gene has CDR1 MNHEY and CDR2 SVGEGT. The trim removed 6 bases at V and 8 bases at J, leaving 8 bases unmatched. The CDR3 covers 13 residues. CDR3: CASRPPWEGTQYF. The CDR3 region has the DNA TGTGCCAGCAGACCACCCTGGGAGGGTACGCAGTATTTT.

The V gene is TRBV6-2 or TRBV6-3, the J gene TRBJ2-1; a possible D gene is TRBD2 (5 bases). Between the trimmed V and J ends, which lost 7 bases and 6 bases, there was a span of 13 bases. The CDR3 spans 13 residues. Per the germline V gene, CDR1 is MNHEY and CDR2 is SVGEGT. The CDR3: CASTRPGVNEQFF. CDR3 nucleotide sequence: TGTGCCAGCACCCGACCCGGGGTCAATGAGCAGTTCTTC.

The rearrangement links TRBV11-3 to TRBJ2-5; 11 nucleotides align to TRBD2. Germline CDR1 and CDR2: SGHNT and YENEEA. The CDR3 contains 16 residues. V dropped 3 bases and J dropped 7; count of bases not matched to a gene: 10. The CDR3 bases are TGTGCCAGCAGCTTCACTAGCGGGAGAGGCTCGGGGACCCAGTACTTC. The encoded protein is CASSFTSGRGSGTQYF.

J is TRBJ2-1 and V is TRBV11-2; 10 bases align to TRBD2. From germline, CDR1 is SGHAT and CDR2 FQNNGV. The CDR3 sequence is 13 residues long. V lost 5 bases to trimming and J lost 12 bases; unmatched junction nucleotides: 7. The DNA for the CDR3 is TGTGCCAGCAGCGCGGCTAGCGGGAGTGCGCAGTTCTTC. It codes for CASSAASGSAQFF.

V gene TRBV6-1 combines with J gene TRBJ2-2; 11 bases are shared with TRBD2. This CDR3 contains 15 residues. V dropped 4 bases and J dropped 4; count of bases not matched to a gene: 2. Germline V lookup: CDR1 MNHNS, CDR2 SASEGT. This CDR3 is CASSGLAGFTGELFF. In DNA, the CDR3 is TGTGCCAGCAGTGGACTAGCGGGATTCACCGGGGAGCTGTTTTTT.

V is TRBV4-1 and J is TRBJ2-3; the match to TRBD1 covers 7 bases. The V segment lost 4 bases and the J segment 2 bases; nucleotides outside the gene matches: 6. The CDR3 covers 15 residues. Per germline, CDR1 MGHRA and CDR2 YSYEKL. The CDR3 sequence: CASSLDRADTDTQYF. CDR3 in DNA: TGCGCCAGCAGCCTAGACAGGGCCGACACAGATACGCAGTATTTT.

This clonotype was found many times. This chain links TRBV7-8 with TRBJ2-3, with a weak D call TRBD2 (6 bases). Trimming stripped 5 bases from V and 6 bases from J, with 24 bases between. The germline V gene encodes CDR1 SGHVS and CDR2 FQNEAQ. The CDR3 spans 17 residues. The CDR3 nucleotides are TGTGCCAGCAGCCGATACCGCCGGGGAGGATTACTTGATACGCAGTATTTT. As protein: CASSRYRRGGLLDTQYF.

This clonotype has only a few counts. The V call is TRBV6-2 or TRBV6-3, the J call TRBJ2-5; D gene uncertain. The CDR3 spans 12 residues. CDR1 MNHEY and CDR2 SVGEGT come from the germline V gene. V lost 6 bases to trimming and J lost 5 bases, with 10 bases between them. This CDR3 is CASRDPRETQYF. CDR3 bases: TGTGCCAGCAGGGACCCTAGGGAGACCCAGTACTTC.

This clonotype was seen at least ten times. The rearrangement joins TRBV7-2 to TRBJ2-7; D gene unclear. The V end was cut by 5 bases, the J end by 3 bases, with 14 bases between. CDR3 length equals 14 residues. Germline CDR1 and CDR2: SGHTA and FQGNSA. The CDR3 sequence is CASSPSVSSYEQYF. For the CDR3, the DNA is TGTGCCAGCAGCCCGAGCGTTTCCAGCTACGAGCAGTACTTC.

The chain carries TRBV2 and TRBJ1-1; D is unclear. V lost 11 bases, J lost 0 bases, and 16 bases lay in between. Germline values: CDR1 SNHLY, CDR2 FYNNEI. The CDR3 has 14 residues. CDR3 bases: TGTGCCGGGAGGCATCGGCACCTGAACACTGAAGCTTTCTTT. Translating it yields CAGRHRHLNTEAFF. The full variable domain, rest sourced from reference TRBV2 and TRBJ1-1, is EPEVTQTPSHQVTQMGQEVILRCVPISNHLYFYWYRQILGQKVEFLVSFYNNEISEKSEIFDDQFSVERPDGSNFTLKIRSTKLEDSAMYFCAGRHRHLNTEAFFGQGTRLTVV.